This TCR beta chain was identified in a study of blood T cells in healthy people across ages. Study-wide results and caveats: Unsorted PBMC material precluded a definitive naive versus antigen-experienced comparison.

On this clonotype itself: Its cognate antigen is unknown.

The length of the CDR3 is 10 residues. Germline CDR1 SNHLY, CDR2 FYNNEI. The V end was cut by 5 bases, the J end by 8 bases, with 6 bases between. Caucasian individuals from Russia who were healthy and aged roughly 6 to 95 acted as donors. Combining a sample-barcoded 5' primer with a J-beta primer mix, a second PCR ran for about 7 to 11 cycles. TCRdb redid the calling of the 5' RACE reads with MiXCR, one entry per CDR3 protein. The sample comprises around 1.5 million distinct CDR3 sequences, roughly 40% of which are singletons, and roughly 7.9% rests with the top ten. This receptor was taken from a woman under 30 in good health. The chain couples TRBV2 to TRBJ1-1; D gene uncertain. Input material: blood. This CDR3 is CASSKIEAFF. Here the CDR3 DNA reads TGTGCCAGCAGTAAGATCGAAGCTTTCTTT.